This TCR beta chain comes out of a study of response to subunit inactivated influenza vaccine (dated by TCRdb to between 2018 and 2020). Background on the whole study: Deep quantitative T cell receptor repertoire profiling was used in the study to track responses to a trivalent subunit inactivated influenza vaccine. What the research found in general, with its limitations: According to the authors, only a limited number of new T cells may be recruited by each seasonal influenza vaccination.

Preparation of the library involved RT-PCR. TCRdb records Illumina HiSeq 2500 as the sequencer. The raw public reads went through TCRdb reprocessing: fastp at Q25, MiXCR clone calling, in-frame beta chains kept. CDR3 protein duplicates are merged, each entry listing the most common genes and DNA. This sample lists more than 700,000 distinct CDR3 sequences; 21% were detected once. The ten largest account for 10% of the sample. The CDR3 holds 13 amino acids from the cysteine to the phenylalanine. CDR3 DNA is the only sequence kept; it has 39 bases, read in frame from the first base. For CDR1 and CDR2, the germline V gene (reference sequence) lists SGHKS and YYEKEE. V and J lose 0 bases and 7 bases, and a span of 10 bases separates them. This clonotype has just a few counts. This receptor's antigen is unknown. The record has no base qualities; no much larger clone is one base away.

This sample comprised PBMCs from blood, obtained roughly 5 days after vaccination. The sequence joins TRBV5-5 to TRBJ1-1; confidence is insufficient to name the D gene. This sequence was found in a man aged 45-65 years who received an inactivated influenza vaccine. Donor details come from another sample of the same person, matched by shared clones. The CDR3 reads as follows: CASSLGRINEAFF. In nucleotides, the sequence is TGTGCCAGCAGCTTGGGGCGGATAAATGAAGCTTTCTTT.